Below, 11 T cell receptor beta chains from the same sample are listed, as sequenced in a study of cytomegalovirus exposure and HLA in healthy donors. Profiled with immunoSEQ multiplex PCR; TCRdb holds only in-frame clones, not every one. The table shows 150,000 to 200,000 clones, with 70% to 90% occurring only once. The sample taken for sequencing was PBMCs. These receptors came from a man aged 18 to 30 in good health and CMV-seronegative.

The chain recombines TRBV13 with TRBJ2-2; possibly TRBD2 for D (6 bases). The V end was cut by 3 bases, the J end by 1 base, with 9 bases between. The CDR3 is 15 amino acids. The germline gives CDR1 PRHDT, CDR2 FYEKMQ (reference sequence). CDR3 sequence: CASSFGSGNTGELFF. Written as DNA, the CDR3 is TGTGCCAGCAGCTTCGGTAGCGGGAACACCGGGGAGCTGTTTTTT.

This CDR3 is CASSRQVTNTEAFF. The CDR3 DNA is TGCGCCAGCAGCAGACAGGTGACGAACACTGAAGCTTTCTTT. The V call is TRBV5-1, the J call TRBJ1-1; D is perhaps TRBD1 (6 bases). This CDR3 spans 14 amino acids. With 4 bases removed from V and 1 base from J, the gap between germline ends came to 11 bases. The germline V gene encodes CDR1 SGHRS and CDR2 YFSETQ. Full variable domain (remainder filled in from reference TRBV5-1 and TRBJ1-1): KAGVTQTPRYLIKTRGQQVTLSCSPISGHRSVSWYQQTPGQGLQFLFEYFSETQRNKGNFPGRFSGRQFSNSRSEMNVSTLELGDSALYLCASSRQVTNTEAFFGQGTRLTVV.

This clone was seen a single time. The CDR3 coding sequence is TGTGCCAGCAGTGAAGCGCTTCTGGGGGAGGGCCATGGCGGGGAGCTGTTTTTT. As protein: CASSEALLGEGHGGELFF. The rearrangement links TRBV2 to TRBJ2-2, with TRBD2 matching over 7 bases. Looked up from germline, CDR1 is SNHLY and CDR2 is FYNNEI. The CDR3 has 18 residues. V was pared by 0 bases and J by 7 bases, with 14 bases of the junction left unmatched.

The J gene is TRBJ1-1, the V gene TRBV6-1; D unclear. Trimming left V 3 bases short and J 10 bases short, with 15 bases between. The CDR3 runs to 13 residues. Germline CDR1 reads MNHNS; CDR2 reads SASEGT. The CDR3 sequence is CASSEAETLRAFF. In nucleotides, the CDR3 is TGTGCCAGCAGTGAGGCGGAAACACTGAGAGCTTTCTTT.

This clone was seen a handful of times. The CDR3 nucleotides are TGTGCCAGCAGCGCCTACTACCGGGTGGGCGAGCAGTACTTC. It translates to CASSAYYRVGEQYF. The V and J genes are TRBV7-8 and TRBJ2-7; no reliable D call. Germline V lookup: CDR1 SGHVS, CDR2 FQNEAQ. There are 14 residues in the CDR3. The V end lost 5 bases, the J end lost 6 bases, and 17 bases lay between the germline ends. Variable domain in full (rest from reference TRBV7-8 and TRBJ2-7): GAGVSQSPRYKVAKRGQDVALRCDPISGHVSLFWYQQALGQGPEFLTYFQNEAQLDKSGLPSDRFFAERPEGSVSTLKIQRTQQEDSAVYLCASSAYYRVGEQYFGPGTRLTVT.

Only one count was recorded for this clone. This rearrangement joins TRBV19 to TRBJ1-5; D unresolved. V dropped 3 bases and J dropped 0 bases, with 6 bases sitting between them. The length of the CDR3 is 14 residues. The V gene's germline CDR1 is LNHDA and CDR2 SQIVND (reference sequence). The CDR3 sequence: CASSITASNQPQHF. The CDR3 DNA reads as TGTGCCAGTAGTATCACAGCTAGCAATCAGCCCCAGCATTTT.

The chain's CDR3 is CASSLVQDGYTF. CDR3 nucleotides: TGTGCCAGCAGCTTAGTACAGGATGGCTACACCTTC. The chain couples TRBV11-2 to TRBJ1-2; D perhaps matches TRBD1 (5 bases). V gave up 1 base and J gave up 6 bases, with 6 bases separating them. This CDR3 has 12 residues. Germline V lookup: CDR1 SGHAT, CDR2 FQNNGV.

The rearrangement joins TRBV6-5 to TRBJ1-4; TRBD1 aligns across 9 bases. The CDR3 consists of 16 residues. With 2 bases clipped from V and 7 bases from J, the junction kept 8 bases outside the gene matches. Germline V gives CDR1 MNHEY, CDR2 SVGAGI. CDR3 protein: CASSYLRDREGEKLFF. Here the CDR3 DNA reads TGTGCCAGCAGTTACCTCCGGGACAGGGAGGGTGAAAAACTGTTTTTT.

The V gene is TRBV11-2, the J gene TRBJ1-2, with TRBD1 matching over 7 bases. The CDR3 contains 13 residues. Germline V gene lookup returns CDR1 SGHAT and CDR2 FQNNGV. Trimming took 5 bases from V and 2 from J; bases not matched to a gene: 2. In nucleotides, the CDR3 is TGTGCCAGCAGCCGGGGACAGAACTATGGCTACACCTTC. As protein: CASSRGQNYGYTF.

The chain links TRBV9 to TRBJ1-1; 9 bases map to TRBD1. CDR3 size: 15 residues. V gave up 5 bases and J gave up 1 base; unmatched junction bases: 6. Germline CDR1 and CDR2: SGDLS and YYNGEE. Here the CDR3 DNA reads TGTGCCAGCAGTTTTACAGGGGGCTGGAACACTGAAGCTTTCTTT. Translation: CASSFTGGWNTEAFF.

The chain uses TRBV7-9 and TRBJ1-4, with D unresolved. CDR1 SEHNR and CDR2 FQNEAQ come from the germline V gene (reference sequence). V was cut by 6 bases and J by 8 bases, with 16 bases left in between. CDR3 length: 14 amino acids. CDR3 sequence: CASRPGNPGEKLFF. In DNA, the CDR3 is TGTGCCAGCAGACCCGGGAATCCGGGGGAAAAACTGTTTTTT.